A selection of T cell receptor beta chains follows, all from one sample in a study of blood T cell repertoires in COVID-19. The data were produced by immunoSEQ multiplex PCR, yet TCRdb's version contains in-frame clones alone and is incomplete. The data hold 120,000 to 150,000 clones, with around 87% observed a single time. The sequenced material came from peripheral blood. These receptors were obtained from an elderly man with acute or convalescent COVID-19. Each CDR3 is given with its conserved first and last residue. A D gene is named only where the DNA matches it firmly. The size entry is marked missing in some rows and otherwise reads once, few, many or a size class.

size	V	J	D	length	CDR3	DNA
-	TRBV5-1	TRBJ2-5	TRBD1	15	CASSLSGGGQETQYF	TGCGCCAGCAGCTTGTCAGGGGGTGGCCAAGAGACCCAGTACTTC
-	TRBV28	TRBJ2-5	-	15	CASSSTGSSQETQYF	TGTGCCAGCAGTTCCACAGGGTCTTCTCAAGAGACCCAGTACTTC
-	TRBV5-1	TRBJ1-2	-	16	CASSRSSREFTYGYTF	TGCGCCAGCAGCCGGAGCAGCCGGGAGTTCACCTATGGCTACACCTTC
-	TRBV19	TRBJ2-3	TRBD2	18	CASSPSYGGTSGTDTQYF	TGTGCCAGTAGCCCCTCATATGGAGGGACTAGCGGCACAGATACGCAGTATTTT
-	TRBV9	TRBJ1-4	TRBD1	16	CASSLGSGQGHEKLFF	TGTGCCAGCAGCCTAGGGTCCGGACAGGGGCATGAAAAACTGTTTTTT
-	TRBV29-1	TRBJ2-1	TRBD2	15	CSVPQGLAGSNEQFF	TGCAGCGTTCCCCAGGGACTAGCGGGGAGCAATGAGCAGTTCTTC
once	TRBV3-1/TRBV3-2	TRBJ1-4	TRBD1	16	CASSPHRQGTNEKLFF	TGTGCCAGCAGCCCACACCGACAGGGAACTAATGAAAAACTGTTTTTT
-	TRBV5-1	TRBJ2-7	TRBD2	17	CASSRTTSGGLSYEQYF	TGCGCCAGCAGCCGTACGACTAGCGGGGGGTTATCCTACGAGCAGTACTTC
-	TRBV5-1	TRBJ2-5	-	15	CASSLAMGAQETQYF	TGCGCCAGCAGCTTGGCCATGGGGGCCCAAGAGACCCAGTACTTC
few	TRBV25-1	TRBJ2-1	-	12	CASSRSYNEQFF	TGTGCCAGCAGTCGGAGCTACAATGAGCAGTTCTTC
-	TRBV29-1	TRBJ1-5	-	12	CSVGVGGGPQHF	TGCAGCGTTGGGGTCGGAGGCGGGCCCCAGCATTTT
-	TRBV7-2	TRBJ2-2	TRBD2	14	CASSLRRGNGELFF	TGTGCCAGCAGCTTACGGCGGGGGAACGGGGAGCTGTTTTTT
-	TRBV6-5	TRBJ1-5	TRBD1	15	CASRNSGTGNQPQHF	TGTGCCAGCAGAAACTCCGGGACAGGCAATCAGCCCCAGCATTTT
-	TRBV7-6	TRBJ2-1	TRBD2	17	CASSFRGGGSSYNEQFF	TGTGCCAGCAGCTTTCGGGGCGGGGGGAGCTCCTACAATGAGCAGTTCTTC
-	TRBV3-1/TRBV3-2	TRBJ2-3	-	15	CASSLGPVPTDTQYF	TGTGCCAGCAGCCTGGGGCCAGTTCCAACAGATACGCAGTATTTT
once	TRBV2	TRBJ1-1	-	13	CASRGERNTEAFF	TGTGCCAGCAGGGGAGAGCGGAACACTGAAGCTTTCTTT
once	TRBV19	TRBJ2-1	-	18	CASSIDSGATSSYNEQFF	TGTGCCAGTAGTATAGATAGTGGAGCGACTAGCTCCTACAATGAGCAGTTCTTC
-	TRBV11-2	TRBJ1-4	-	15	CASSPWGVGDEKLFF	TGTGCCAGCAGCCCCTGGGGAGTTGGGGATGAAAAACTGTTTTTT
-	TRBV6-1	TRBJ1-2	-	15	CASSEGRTANYGYTF	TGTGCCAGCAGTGAAGGCAGGACAGCTAACTATGGCTACACCTTC
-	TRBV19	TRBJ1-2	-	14	CASSIFEGSDGYTF	TGTGCCAGTAGTATATTTGAGGGATCGGATGGCTACACCTTC
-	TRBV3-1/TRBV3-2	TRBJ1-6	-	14	CASSQGQIFSPLHF	TGTGCCAGCAGCCAGGGACAAATTTTCTCACCCCTCCACTTT
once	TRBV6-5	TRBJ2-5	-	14	CASSEDSLKETQYF	TGTGCCAGCAGCGAGGACAGTCTGAAAGAGACCCAGTACTTC
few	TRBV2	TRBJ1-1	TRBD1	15	CASRRSTGGRTEAFF	TGTGCCAGCAGACGATCGACAGGGGGCAGAACTGAAGCTTTCTTT
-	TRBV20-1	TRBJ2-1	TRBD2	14	CSASRSGGLYEQFF	TGCAGTGCTAGTCGTAGCGGGGGGCTCTATGAGCAGTTCTTC
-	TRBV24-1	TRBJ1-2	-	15	CATSDFAGEPYGYTF	TGTGCCACCAGTGATTTCGCAGGGGAACCCTATGGCTACACCTTC
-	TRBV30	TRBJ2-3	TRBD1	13	CAWDRGHTDTQYF	TGTGCCTGGGACAGGGGTCACACAGATACGCAGTATTTT
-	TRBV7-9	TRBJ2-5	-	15	CASSQSTASQETQYF	TGTGCCAGCAGCCAATCGACAGCCTCACAAGAGACCCAGTACTTC
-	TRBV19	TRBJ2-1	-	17	CASSISLTGSSYNEQFF	TGTGCCAGTAGTATCAGCTTAACAGGGAGCTCCTACAATGAGCAGTTCTTC
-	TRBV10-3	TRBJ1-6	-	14	CAISELQGKSPLHF	TGTGCCATCAGTGAGTTGCAGGGGAAATCACCCCTCCACTTT
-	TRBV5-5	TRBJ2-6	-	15	CASSLVGLGANVLTF	TGTGCCAGCAGCTTGGTGGGGCTAGGGGCCAACGTCCTGACTTTC
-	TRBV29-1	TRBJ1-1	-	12	CSVAEGITEAFF	TGCAGCGTTGCGGAGGGTATCACTGAAGCTTTCTTT
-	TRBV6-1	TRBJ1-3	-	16	CASSEGMGAGGNTIYF	TGTGCCAGCAGTGAAGGGATGGGGGCCGGAGGAAACACCATATATTTT
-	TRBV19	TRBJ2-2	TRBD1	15	CASSGQGVGTGELFF	TGTGCCAGTAGTGGACAGGGCGTGGGCACCGGGGAGCTGTTTTTT
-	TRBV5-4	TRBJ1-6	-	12	CASSDRYSPLHF	TGTGCCAGCTCCGACAGATACTCACCCCTCCACTTT
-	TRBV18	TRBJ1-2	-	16	CASSPPRTALTYGYTF	TGTGCCAGCTCACCACCTCGGACAGCTTTAACCTATGGCTACACCTTC
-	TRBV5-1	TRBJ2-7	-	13	CASSPGGQAEQYF	TGCGCCAGCAGCCCTGGAGGGCAGGCCGAGCAGTACTTC
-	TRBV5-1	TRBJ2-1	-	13	CASSLSPYNEQFF	TGCGCCAGCAGCCTCTCCCCCTACAATGAGCAGTTCTTC
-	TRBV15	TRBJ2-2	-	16	CATSRTAGHRAGELFF	TGTGCCACCAGCAGAACAGCGGGCCATAGGGCCGGGGAGCTGTTTTTT
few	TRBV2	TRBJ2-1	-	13	CASTLAAYNEQFF	TGTGCCAGCACGCTAGCAGCCTACAATGAGCAGTTCTTC
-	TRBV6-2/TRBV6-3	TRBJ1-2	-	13	CASSDSLNYGYTF	TGTGCCAGCAGTGACAGTTTAAACTATGGCTACACCTTC
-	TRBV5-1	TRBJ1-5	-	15	CASSSTEIGNQPQHF	TGCGCCAGCAGCTCGACAGAAATTGGCAATCAGCCCCAGCATTTT
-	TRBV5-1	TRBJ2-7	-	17	CASSPPRTQRGSYEQYF	TGCGCCAGCAGCCCCCCCAGGACCCAACGGGGCTCCTACGAGCAGTACTTC
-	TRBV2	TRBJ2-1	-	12	CASRRTTNEQFF	TGTGCCAGCAGGCGGACAACCAATGAGCAGTTCTTC
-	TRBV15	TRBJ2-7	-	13	CATSKGQLYEQYF	TGTGCCACCTCTAAGGGACAATTATACGAGCAGTACTTC
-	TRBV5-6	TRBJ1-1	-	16	CASSLVAGRGRTEAFF	TGTGCCAGCAGCTTGGTAGCGGGCAGGGGTCGTACTGAAGCTTTCTTT
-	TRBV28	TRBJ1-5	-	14	CASSLGGSNQPQHF	TGTGCCAGCAGTTTGGGGGGGAGCAATCAGCCCCAGCATTTT
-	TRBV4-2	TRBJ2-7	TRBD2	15	CASSQGAGDSYEQYF	TGTGCCAGCAGCCAAGGAGCGGGGGACTCCTACGAGCAGTACTTC
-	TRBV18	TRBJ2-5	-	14	CASSPGLGLETQYF	TGTGCCAGCTCACCGGGACTGGGGTTGGAGACCCAGTACTTC
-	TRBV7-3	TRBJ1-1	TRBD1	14	CASSLTGSITEAFF	TGTGCCAGCAGCCTGACAGGGTCGATTACTGAAGCTTTCTTT
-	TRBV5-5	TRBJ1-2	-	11	CASSLINDSLF	TGTGCCAGCAGCTTGATCAATGACAGCCTGTTC
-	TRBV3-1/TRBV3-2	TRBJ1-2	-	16	CASSQSSGVYSYGYTF	TGTGCCAGCAGCCAATCTTCGGGGGTTTATAGCTATGGCTACACCTTC
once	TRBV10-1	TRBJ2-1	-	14	CASSVKGAYNEQFF	TGCGCCAGCAGTGTAAAGGGGGCCTACAATGAGCAGTTCTTC
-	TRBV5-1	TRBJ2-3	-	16	CASSLVGGSSTDTQYF	TGCGCCAGCAGCTTGGTTGGCGGGTCTAGCACAGATACGCAGTATTTT
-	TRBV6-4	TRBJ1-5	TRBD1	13	CASSGQGRQPQHF	TGTGCCAGCAGTGGACAGGGCAGGCAGCCCCAGCATTTT